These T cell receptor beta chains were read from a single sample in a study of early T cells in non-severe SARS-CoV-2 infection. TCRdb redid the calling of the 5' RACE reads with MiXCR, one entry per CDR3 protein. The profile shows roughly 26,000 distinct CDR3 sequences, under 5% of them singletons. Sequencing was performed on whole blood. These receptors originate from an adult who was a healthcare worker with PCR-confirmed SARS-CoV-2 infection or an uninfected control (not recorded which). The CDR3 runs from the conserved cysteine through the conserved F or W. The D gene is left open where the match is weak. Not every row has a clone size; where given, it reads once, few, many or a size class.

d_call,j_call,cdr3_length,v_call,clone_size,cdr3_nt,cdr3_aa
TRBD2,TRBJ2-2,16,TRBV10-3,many,TGTGCCATCAGTGAGTCAAAGCGGGAGGGGTCCGGGGAGCTGTTTTTT,CAISESKREGSGELFF
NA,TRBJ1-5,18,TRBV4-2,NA,TGTGCCAGCAGCCAAGGGGCAGCAGGGTTTACGAGCAATCAGCCCCAGCATTTT,CASSQGAAGFTSNQPQHF
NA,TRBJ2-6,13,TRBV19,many,TGTGCCAGTAGTATTGGAGTTGCCAACGTCCTGACTTTC,CASSIGVANVLTF
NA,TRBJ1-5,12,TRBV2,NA,TGTGCCAGCAGAAGGAAAAGTCAGCCCCAGCATTTT,CASRRKSQPQHF
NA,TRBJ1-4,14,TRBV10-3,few,TGTGCCATCTCCTCCCCCTCTGAGGGTGAAAAACTGTTTTTT,CAISSPSEGEKLFF
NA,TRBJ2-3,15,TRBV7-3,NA,TGTGCCAGCAGCCCCGGCGCGGGTAGCACAGATACGCAGTATTTT,CASSPGAGSTDTQYF
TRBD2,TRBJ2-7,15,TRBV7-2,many,TGTGCCAGCAGCTTAGGGGCGGGAGGAGCTTACGAGCAGTACTTC,CASSLGAGGAYEQYF
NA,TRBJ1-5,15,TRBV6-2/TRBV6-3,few,TGTGCCAGCAGTTTTCGGGGGAGCGGTAGTCAGCCCCAGCATTTT,CASSFRGSGSQPQHF
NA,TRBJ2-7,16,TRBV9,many,TGTGCCAGCACCAACAAAGGCTCTTGGTCTATCGCCGAGCAGTACTTC,CASTNKGSWSIAEQYF
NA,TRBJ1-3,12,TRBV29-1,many,TGCAGCGTTGAAGGGGCAGGGGACACCATATATTTT,CSVEGAGDTIYF
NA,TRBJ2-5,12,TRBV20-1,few,TGCAGTGCTGGGGCTTACGAGGAGACCCAGTACTTC,CSAGAYEETQYF
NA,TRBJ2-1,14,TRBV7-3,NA,TGTGCCAGCAGCTTAACCCCTTCCACCAATGAGCAGTTCTTC,CASSLTPSTNEQFF
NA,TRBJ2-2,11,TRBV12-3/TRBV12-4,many,TGTGCCAGCACTTTATCCGGGGAGCTGTTTTTT,CASTLSGELFF
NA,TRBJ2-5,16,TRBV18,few,TGTGCCAGCTCACCAGGTGGTTCTCTGCTTCGCGTGACCCAGTACTTC,CASSPGGSLLRVTQYF
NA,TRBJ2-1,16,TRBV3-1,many,TGTGCCAGCAGCCAAGAGGGTATTCCGGACCTCAATGAGCAGTTCTTC,CASSQEGIPDLNEQFF
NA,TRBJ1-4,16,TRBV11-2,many,TGTGCCAGCAGCTTACGTCCGGGATCCTCCAATGAAAAACTGTTTTTT,CASSLRPGSSNEKLFF
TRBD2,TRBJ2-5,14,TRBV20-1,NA,TGCAGTGCTGGTATAGCGGGAGAGCAAGAGACCCAGTACTTC,CSAGIAGEQETQYF
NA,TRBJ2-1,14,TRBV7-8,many,TGTGCCAGCAACCGACGGGACTCCTGGAATGAGCAGTTCTTC,CASNRRDSWNEQFF
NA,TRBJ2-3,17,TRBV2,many,TGTGCCAGCCCGGGGGCGGCATCCCGATCTAGCACAGATACGCAGTATTTT,CASPGAASRSSTDTQYF
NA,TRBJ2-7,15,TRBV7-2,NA,TGTGTCAGCAGCTTAGAGTCAGGTACCTCCTACGAGCAGTACTTC,CVSSLESGTSYEQYF
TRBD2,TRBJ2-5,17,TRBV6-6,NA,TGTGCCAGCAGTTCGTTTTTTAGCGGGAGGGCCTTGGAGACCCAGTACTTC,CASSSFFSGRALETQYF
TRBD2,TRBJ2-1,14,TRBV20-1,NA,TGCAGTGCTGGAGCGGGAGCGATCCTCAATGAGCAGTTCTTC,CSAGAGAILNEQFF
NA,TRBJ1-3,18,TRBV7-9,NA,TGTGCCAGCAGCTTATCCTTGGTACAGAGCATCTCTGGAAACACCATATATTTT,CASSLSLVQSISGNTIYF
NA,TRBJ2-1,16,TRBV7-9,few,TGTGCCAGCATCTACGGGCGGCTAGCGTTAATCAATGAGCAGTTCTTC,CASIYGRLALINEQFF
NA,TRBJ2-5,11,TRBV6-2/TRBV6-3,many,TGTGCCAGCAGTTACACGGAGACCCAGTACTTC,CASSYTETQYF
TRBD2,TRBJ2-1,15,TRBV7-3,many,TGTGCCAGCAGCTATACATCCGGGACTACCAATGAGCAGTTCTTC,CASSYTSGTTNEQFF
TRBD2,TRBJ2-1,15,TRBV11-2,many,TGTGCCAGCAGCTTGGGGGTAGCGGGTGTCGAGGAGCAGTTCTTC,CASSLGVAGVEEQFF
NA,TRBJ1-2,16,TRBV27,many,TGTGCCAGCAGTCTTTTAGCGGGCCGGGCTAACTATGGCTACACCTTC,CASSLLAGRANYGYTF
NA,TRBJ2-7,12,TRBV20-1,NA,TGCAGTGCTAGGGGTAGCTCCTACGAGCAGTACTTC,CSARGSSYEQYF
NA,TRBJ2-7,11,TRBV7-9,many,TGTGCCAGCAGCCCCAAGACTGCGCAGTACTTC,CASSPKTAQYF
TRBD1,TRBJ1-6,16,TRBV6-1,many,TGTGCCAGCAGTGAGCTGGGGACAGGGGGATATTCACCCCTCCACTTT,CASSELGTGGYSPLHF
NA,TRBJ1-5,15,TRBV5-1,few,TGCGCCAGCAGCTTGGAACCCGGGGGGCATCAGCCCCAGCATTTT,CASSLEPGGHQPQHF
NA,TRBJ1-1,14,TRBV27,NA,TGTGCCAGCAGCCGCAATGGCGGAGATACTGAAGCTTTCTTT,CASSRNGGDTEAFF
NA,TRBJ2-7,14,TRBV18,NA,TGTGCCAGCTCTCATGATAAAGGGGGTGGCGAGCAGTACTTC,CASSHDKGGGEQYF
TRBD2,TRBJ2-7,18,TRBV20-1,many,TGCAGTGCTAGTGGATCCGGGACTAGCGGGAGGGCCTTCTACGAGCAGTACTTC,CSASGSGTSGRAFYEQYF
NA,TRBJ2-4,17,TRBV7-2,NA,TGTGCCAGCAGCTCCTCCAGCGGACCTGAAGCCAAAAACATTCAGTACTTC,CASSSSSGPEAKNIQYF
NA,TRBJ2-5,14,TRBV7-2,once,TGTGCCAGCAGCTCGGGGGCCTACCAAGAGACCCAGTACTTC,CASSSGAYQETQYF
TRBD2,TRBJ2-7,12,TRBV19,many,TGTGCCAGTAGTATCCGGGGAGGGGAGCAGTACTTC,CASSIRGGEQYF
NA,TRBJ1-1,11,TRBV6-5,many,TGTGCCAGCAGTTATGGCCGCGAAGCTTTCTTT,CASSYGREAFF
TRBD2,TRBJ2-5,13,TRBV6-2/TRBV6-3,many,TGTGCCAGCAGTAGCGGGAACCAAGAGACCCAGTACTTC,CASSSGNQETQYF
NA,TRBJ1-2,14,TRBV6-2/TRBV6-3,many,TGTGCCAGCAGTCGACCGGTTTCTAACTATGGCTACACCTTC,CASSRPVSNYGYTF
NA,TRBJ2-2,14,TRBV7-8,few,TGTGCCAGCAGCCCACTGATGAACACCGGGGAGCTGTTTTTT,CASSPLMNTGELFF
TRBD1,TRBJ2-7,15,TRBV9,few,TGTGCCAGCAGCTCCGAAGGGGGCACACTACGAGGGCAGTACTTC,CASSSEGGTLRGQYF
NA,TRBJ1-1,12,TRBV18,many,TGTGCCAGCTCACCGACGGGGACTGAAGCTTTCTTT,CASSPTGTEAFF
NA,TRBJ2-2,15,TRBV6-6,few,TGTGCCAGCAGTTATCAGGGAGAAGGCACCGGGGAGCTGTTTTTT,CASSYQGEGTGELFF
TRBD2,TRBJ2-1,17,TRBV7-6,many,TGTGCCAGCAGCTTAGCGGTAGCGGGAGTTGGAGGAAATGAGCAGTTCTTC,CASSLAVAGVGGNEQFF
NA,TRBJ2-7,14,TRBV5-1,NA,TGCGCCAGCAGCTTGCTAGGGGCTATCTACGAGCAGTACTTC,CASSLLGAIYEQYF
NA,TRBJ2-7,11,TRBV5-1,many,TGCGCCAGCAGCATTGGGGACGAGCAGTACTTC,CASSIGDEQYF
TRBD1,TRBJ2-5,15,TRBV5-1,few,TGCGCCAGCAGCCCGGGACAGACCAACCAAGAGACCCAGTACTTC,CASSPGQTNQETQYF
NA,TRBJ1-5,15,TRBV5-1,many,TGCGCCAGCAGCTTGGAGGCTGTAGGGCTCGGGCCCCAGCATTTT,CASSLEAVGLGPQHF
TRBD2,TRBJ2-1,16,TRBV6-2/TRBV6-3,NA,TGTGCCAGCAGTTACTCGTTGTCTAGCGGACCTAATGAGCAGTTCTTC,CASSYSLSSGPNEQFF
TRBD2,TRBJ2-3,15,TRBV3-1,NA,TGTGCCAGCAGCCAAGGACTAGCGGCAAGGGATACGCAGTATTTT,CASSQGLAARDTQYF
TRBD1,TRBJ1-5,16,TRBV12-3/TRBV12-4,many,TGTGCCAGCAGTTTCGGACAGGGAAGAAGCAATCAGCCCCAGCATTTT,CASSFGQGRSNQPQHF
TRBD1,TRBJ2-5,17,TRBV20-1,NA,TGCAGTGCCACTGTGACAGGGGGCGCAGTAGCCCAAGAGACCCAGTACTTC,CSATVTGGAVAQETQYF